Sequencing of this TCR beta chain was carried out in a study of tumor and adjacent non-tumor tissue in lung cancer. This sample's RNA came from whole unsorted tissue. Distant lung tissue was collected more than 3 cm away from the tumor edge. The library came from three nested PCR rounds adapted from ARM-PCR protocols. MiXCR, applied by TCRdb to the multiplex PCR reads, yields one record per CDR3 protein. This sample has roughly 43,000 distinct CDR3 sequences, with around three fifths found just once. Turning to this clonotype: One end of the junction is discordant with germline, which a read error may explain.

This TCR was sampled from a man in his fifties with non-small cell lung cancer. The sample was distant non-tumor lung tissue.

The CDR3 loop is CIVDGGFYNEQFF. Written as DNA, the CDR3 is TGCATCGTTGACGGCGGATTCTACAATGAGCAGTTCTTC. V gene TRBV29-1 combines with J gene TRBJ2-1; D is undetermined. The CDR3 runs to 13 residues. CDR1 SQVTM and CDR2 ANQGSEA come from the germline V gene.